This entry lists 7 T cell receptor beta chains sequenced from one sample in a study of blood T cell repertoires in COVID-19 (dated by TCRdb to the early 2020s). Library method: the immunoSEQ multiplex PCR assay. Not all clones reach the TCRdb copy of this immuneACCESS table, which keeps in-frame sequences only. Checked studies attribute under half of the gap to unresolved V genes and leave the rest unexplained. The sample records approximately 190,000 clones, around 80% of which are singletons. The ten biggest clones cover roughly 6.4% of the sample. Material for sequencing was peripheral blood. These receptors were taken from a man aged 55 to 70 with acute or convalescent COVID-19.

A remark on this clone: Other nucleotide sequences in the sample specify the same CDR3. The rearrangement links TRBV20-1 to TRBJ1-5, with no clear D. Germline V gene sequence: CDR1 DFQATT, CDR2 SNEGSKA (reference sequence). The length of the CDR3 is 12 residues. Trimming removed 3 bases from V and 5 bases from J, with 8 bases in between. The CDR3 is CSASSGDQPQHF. DNA for the CDR3: TGCAGTGCTAGTTCCGGGGATCAGCCCCAGCATTTT.

The chain couples TRBV12-2 to TRBJ2-3; the D call in the table, TRBD2, was not verified against the DNA. TRBV12-2 has pseudogene status. The CDR3 totals 17 residues. The chain's CDR3 is CASRLPGAGGRRDTQYF. The DNA of the CDR3 is TGTGCAAGTCGCTTACCCGGTGCGGGAGGGCGTAGAGATACGCAGTATTTT.

The CDR3 sequence is CASSLGRTSGTYEQYF. DNA of the CDR3: TGTGCCAGCAGCTTGGGGCGGACTAGCGGTACCTACGAGCAGTACTTC. The chain links TRBV13 to TRBJ2-7; 10 nucleotides agree with TRBD2. V dropped 3 bases and J dropped 2; count of bases not matched to a gene: 7. Germline CDR1 reads PRHDT; CDR2 reads FYEKMQ (reference sequence). The length of the CDR3 is 16 residues.

The chain is built from TRBV6-5 and TRBJ2-1; TRBD1 matches 9 bases. Germline values: CDR1 MNHEY, CDR2 SVGAGI. The CDR3 has 14 residues. J lost 4 bases, V lost 2 bases, and 0 bases had no gene match. CDR3 DNA sequence: TGTGCCAGCAGTTACGGGACAGGGTACAATGAGCAGTTCTTC. Protein sequence: CASSYGTGYNEQFF.

This chain uses TRBV10-3 with TRBJ1-3; TRBD1 agrees at 8 bases. Germline assignment: CDR1 ENHRY and CDR2 SYGVKD. Trimming cost V 7 bases and J 0 bases; bases outside gene matches: 8. The CDR3 is made up of 16 amino acids. CDR3 bases: TGTGCCATCACCCCCGGGACAGGTGTCTCTGGAAACACCATATATTTT. This codes for CAITPGTGVSGNTIYF.

The V and J genes are TRBV7-3 and TRBJ1-2; TRBD1 might be the D (5 bases). The CDR3 covers 15 residues. Trimming shortened V by 5 bases and J by 5 bases, and 18 bases separated the two germline ends. Per the germline V gene, CDR1 is SGHTA and CDR2 is FQGTGA. CDR3 loop: CASSPGHSSKYGYTF. The CDR3 coding sequence is TGTGCCAGCAGCCCAGGACATTCAAGTAAATATGGCTACACCTTC.

A remark on this clone: One end of the junction varies from germline; a read error may be responsible. V usage is TRBV3-1 (or the pseudogene TRBV3-2) and J usage is TRBJ2-7, with a tentative D call TRBD2 (6 bases). Germline V gene lookup returns CDR1 LGHDT and CDR2 YNNKEL (reference sequence). The CDR3 is 13 amino acids. The CDR3 coding sequence is TGTGCCAGCAGCCAAGATTGGAGGGGAAGAGCGAACTTC. Its translation: CASSQDWRGRANF.